This T cell receptor beta chain was identified during a study of T cell repertoires in cytomegalovirus infection. Study in general: In the study, CMV epitopes included recently identified HLA-C-restricted and well-studied HLA-B-restricted ones. CMV infection together with matching HLA type was indicated by public TCR beta signatures.

A remark on this clonotype: Its antigen remains unidentified.

Germline assignment: CDR1 SGHTA and CDR2 FQGNSA. Trimming cost V 5 bases and J 4 bases, with 17 bases left between them. This CDR3 is built from 15 residues. Overall study results and limits: HLA-C-restricted CMV clonotypes gave the most frequent clonotype in two of eight donors. Using cumulative public TCR beta family frequency, the authors identified those who carried CMV together with the relevant HLA.

TCRdb used MiXCR to reprocess the reads, holding one entry per CDR3 protein. The table has under 500,000 distinct CDR3 sequences, roughly 46% seen once; the top ten hold around 45%. This receptor was identified in a human donor in good health (CMV status not recorded). Some clones in this sample may be carry-over from other donors' samples. This specimen was cultured PBMCs, taken from culture after CMV antigen stimulation. The chain uses TRBV7-2 and TRBJ1-2, with a possible D match to TRBD1 (5 bases). The CDR3 sequence is CASSPGTEGSYGYTF. In DNA form, the CDR3 reads TGTGCCAGCAGCCCCGGGACCGAGGGTAGCTATGGCTACACCTTC.